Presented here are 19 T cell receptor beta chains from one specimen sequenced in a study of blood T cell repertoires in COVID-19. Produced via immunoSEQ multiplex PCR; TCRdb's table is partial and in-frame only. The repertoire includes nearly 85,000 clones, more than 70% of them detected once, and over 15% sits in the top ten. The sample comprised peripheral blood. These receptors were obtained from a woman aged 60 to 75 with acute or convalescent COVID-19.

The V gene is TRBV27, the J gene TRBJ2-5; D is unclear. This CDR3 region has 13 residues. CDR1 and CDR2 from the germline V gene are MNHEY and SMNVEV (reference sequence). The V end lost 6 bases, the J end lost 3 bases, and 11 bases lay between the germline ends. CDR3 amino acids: CASSRSVEETQYF. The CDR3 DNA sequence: TGTGCCAGCAGCCGGTCTGTGGAAGAGACCCAGTACTTC.

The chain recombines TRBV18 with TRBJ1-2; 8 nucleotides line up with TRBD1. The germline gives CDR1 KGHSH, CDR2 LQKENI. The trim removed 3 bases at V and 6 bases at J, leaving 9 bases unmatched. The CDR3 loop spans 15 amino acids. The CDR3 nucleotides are TGTGCCAGCTCACCTAAGAGGACAGGGTCGGATGGCTACACCTTC. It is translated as CASSPKRTGSDGYTF.

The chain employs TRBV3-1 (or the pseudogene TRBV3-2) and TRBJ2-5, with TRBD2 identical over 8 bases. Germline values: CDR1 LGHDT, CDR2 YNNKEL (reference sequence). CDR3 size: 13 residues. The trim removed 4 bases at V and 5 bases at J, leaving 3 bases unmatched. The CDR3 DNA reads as TGTGCCAGCAGCCTTAGCGGGAAGGAGACCCAGTACTTC. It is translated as CASSLSGKETQYF.

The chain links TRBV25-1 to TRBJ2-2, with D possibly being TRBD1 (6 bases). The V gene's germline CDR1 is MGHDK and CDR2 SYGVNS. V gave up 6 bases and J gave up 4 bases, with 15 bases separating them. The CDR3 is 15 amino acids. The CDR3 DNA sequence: TGTGCCAGCAGGGGACGTGGACAGCTCACCGGGGAGCTGTTTTTT. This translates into CASRGRGQLTGELFF. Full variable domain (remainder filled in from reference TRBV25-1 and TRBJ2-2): EADIYQTPRYLVIGTGKKITLECSQTMGHDKMYWYQQDPGMELHLIHYSYGVNSTEKGDLSSESTVSRIRTEHFPLTLESARPSHTSQYLCASRGRGQLTGELFFGEGSRLTVL.

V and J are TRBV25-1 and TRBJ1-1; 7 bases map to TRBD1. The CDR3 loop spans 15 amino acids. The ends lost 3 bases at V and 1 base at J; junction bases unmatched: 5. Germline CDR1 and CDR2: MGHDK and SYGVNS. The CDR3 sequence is CASSDPRTGNTEAFF. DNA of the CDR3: TGTGCCAGCAGTGACCCCCGGACAGGGAACACTGAAGCTTTCTTT.

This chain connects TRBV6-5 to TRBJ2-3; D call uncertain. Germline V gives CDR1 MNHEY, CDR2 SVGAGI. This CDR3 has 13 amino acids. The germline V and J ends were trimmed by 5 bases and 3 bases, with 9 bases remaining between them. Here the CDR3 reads CASSHPGTDTQYF. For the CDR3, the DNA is TGTGCCAGCAGTCATCCGGGTACAGATACGCAGTATTTT.

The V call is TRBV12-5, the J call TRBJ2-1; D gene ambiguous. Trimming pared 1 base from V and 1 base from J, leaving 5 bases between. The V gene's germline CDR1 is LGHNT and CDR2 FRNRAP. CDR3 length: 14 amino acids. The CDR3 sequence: CASGLDSSYNEQFF. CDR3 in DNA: TGTGCTAGTGGTTTGGACAGTTCCTACAATGAGCAGTTCTTC. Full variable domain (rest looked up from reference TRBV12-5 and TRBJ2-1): DARVTQTPRHKVTEMGQEVTMRCQPILGHNTVFWYRQTMMQGLELLAYFRNRAPLDDSGMPKDRFSAEMPDATLATLKIQPSEPRDSAVYFCASGLDSSYNEQFFGPGTRLTVL.

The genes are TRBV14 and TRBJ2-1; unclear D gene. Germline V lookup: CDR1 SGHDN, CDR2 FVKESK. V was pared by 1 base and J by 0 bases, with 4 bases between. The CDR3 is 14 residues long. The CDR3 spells CASSQVSSYNEQFF. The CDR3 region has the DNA TGTGCCAGCAGCCAAGTTAGCTCCTACAATGAGCAGTTCTTC.

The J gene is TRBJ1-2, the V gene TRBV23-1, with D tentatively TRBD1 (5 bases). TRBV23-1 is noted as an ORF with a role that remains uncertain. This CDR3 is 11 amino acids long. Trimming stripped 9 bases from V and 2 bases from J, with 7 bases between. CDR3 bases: TGCGCCAGTCAGGGAAACTATGGCTACACCTTC. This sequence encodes CASQGNYGYTF.

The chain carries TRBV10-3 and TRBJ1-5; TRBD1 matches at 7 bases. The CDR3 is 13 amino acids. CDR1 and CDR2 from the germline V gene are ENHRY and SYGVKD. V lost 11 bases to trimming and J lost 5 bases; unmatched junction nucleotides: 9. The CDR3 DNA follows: TGTGCCGCGAGACAGGGAGACGATCAGCCCCAGCATTTT. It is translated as CAARQGDDQPQHF.

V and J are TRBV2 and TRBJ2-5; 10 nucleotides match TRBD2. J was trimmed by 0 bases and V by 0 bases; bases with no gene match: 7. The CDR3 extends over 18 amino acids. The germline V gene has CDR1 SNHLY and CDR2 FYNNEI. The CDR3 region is CASSEAGRGLAYQETQYF. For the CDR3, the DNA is TGTGCCAGCAGTGAAGCAGGAAGGGGACTAGCGTACCAAGAGACCCAGTACTTC.

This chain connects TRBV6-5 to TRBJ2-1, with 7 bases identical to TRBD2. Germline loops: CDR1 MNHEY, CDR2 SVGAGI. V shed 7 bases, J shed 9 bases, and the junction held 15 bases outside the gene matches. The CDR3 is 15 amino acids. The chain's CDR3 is CASTERWTSIGEQFF. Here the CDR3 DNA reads TGTGCCAGCACCGAGAGGTGGACTAGTATCGGTGAGCAGTTCTTC.

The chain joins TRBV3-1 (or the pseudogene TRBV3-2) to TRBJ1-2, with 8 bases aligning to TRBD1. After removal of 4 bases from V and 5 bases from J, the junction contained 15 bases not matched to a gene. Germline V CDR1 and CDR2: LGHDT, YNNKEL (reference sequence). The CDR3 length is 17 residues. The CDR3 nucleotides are TGTGCCAGCAGCCCGGGACAGGCACGCGGTATGTGGTATGGCTACACCTTC. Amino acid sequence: CASSPGQARGMWYGYTF.

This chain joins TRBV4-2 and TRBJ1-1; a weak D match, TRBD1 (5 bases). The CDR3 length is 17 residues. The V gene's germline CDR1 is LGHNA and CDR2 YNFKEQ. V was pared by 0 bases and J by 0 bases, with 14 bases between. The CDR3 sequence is CASSQDPDGGVNTEAFF. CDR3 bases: TGTGCCAGCAGCCAAGACCCGGACGGAGGGGTGAACACTGAAGCTTTCTTT.

The CDR3 DNA is TGTGCCTGGGGGACGGGACTAGCGGTTCCCAGCTCCTACAATGAGCAGTTCTTC. It codes for CAWGTGLAVPSSYNEQFF. The gene calls are TRBV30 and TRBJ2-1; TRBD2 aligns across 11 bases. Germline V CDR1 and CDR2: GTSNPN, SVGIG (reference sequence). The CDR3 length is 18 residues. The trim removed 5 bases at V and 0 bases at J, leaving 12 bases unmatched.

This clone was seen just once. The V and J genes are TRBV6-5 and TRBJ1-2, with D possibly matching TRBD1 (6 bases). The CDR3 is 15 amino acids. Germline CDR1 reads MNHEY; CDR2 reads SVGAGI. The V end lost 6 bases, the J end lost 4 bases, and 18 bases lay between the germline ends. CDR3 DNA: TGTGCCAGCAGCAACACGGGGGGGCGATCCTATGGCTACACCTTC. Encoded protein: CASSNTGGRSYGYTF.

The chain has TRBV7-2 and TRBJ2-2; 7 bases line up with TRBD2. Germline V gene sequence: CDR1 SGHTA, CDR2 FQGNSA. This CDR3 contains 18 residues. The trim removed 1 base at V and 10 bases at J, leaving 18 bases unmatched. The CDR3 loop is CASSLGADGARGLEELFF. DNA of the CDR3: TGTGCCAGCAGCTTAGGTGCGGATGGTGCGCGGGGGTTGGAGGAGCTGTTTTTT. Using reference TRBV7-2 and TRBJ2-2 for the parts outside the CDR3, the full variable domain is GAGVSQSPSNKVTEKGKDVELRCDPISGHTALYWYRQSLGQGLEFLIYFQGNSAPDKSGLPSDRFSAERTGGSVSTLTIQRTQQEDSAVYLCASSLGADGARGLEELFFGEGSRLTVL.

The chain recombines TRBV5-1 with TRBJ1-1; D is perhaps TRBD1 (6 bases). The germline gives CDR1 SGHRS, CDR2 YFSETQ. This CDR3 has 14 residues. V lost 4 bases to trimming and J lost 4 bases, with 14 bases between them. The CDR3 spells CASSGSTGTTEAFF. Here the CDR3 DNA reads TGCGCCAGCAGCGGGTCCACAGGGACCACTGAAGCTTTCTTT.

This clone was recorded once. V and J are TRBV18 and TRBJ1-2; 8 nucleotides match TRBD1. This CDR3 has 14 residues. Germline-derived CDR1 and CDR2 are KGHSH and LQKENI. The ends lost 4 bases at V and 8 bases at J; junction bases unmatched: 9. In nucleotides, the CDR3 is TGTGCCAGCTCACAACCGGGACAGGCGCACGGCTACACCTTC. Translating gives CASSQPGQAHGYTF.